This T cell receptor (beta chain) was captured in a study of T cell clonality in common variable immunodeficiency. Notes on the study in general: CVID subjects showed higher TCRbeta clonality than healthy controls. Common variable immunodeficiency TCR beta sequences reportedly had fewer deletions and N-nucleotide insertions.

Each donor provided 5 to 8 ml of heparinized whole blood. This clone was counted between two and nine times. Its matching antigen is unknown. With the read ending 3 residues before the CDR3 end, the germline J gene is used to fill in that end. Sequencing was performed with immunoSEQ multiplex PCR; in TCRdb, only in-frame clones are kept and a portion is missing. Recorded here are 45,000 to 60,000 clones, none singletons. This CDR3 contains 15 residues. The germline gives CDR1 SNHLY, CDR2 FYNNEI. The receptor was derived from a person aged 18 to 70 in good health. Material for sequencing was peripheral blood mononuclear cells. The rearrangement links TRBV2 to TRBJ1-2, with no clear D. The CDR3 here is CASSEGRTLFNDYTF. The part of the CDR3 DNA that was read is TGTGCCAGCAGTGAAGGCAGAACCTTATTTAACGAC.